This record looks at one T cell receptor (beta chain) sequence and its context. Its antigen is unidentified. This record comes from a study of OX40 agonist ivuxolimab in advanced cancers. The wider study: Patients' therapy was ivuxolimab, an antibody that acts as an agonist of OX40 (CD134).

Germline CDR1 is SGHTA and CDR2 is FQGNSA. The CDR3 is made up of 14 amino acids. V dropped 1 base and J dropped 0 bases, with 4 bases sitting between them. Measured with immunoSEQ multiplex PCR; TCRdb has only the in-frame clones, and not every one. The repertoire consists of around 100,000 clones, with roughly nine tenths occurring once and the leading ten covering 0.25% to 0.35%. Study-wide results and limits: Doses of 0.1 to 3.0 mg/kg were accompanied by clonal expansion of CD4+ and CD8+ blood T cells by week 6.

The chain joins TRBV7-2 to TRBJ2-1; no clear D. The sequence was obtained from an adult with an advanced solid tumor such as melanoma, head and neck, liver or kidney cancer. The source was CD4+ or CD8+ T cells sorted from blood, collected in a trial of the OX40 agonist ivuxolimab. The CDR3 region has the DNA TGTGCCAGCAGCTTAGGGGGCTCCTACAATGAGCAGTTCTTC. Protein product: CASSLGGSYNEQFF.